Shown below are 21 T cell receptor beta chains from a single sample sequenced in a study of OX40 agonist ivuxolimab in advanced cancers. Clones were sequenced by immunoSEQ multiplex PCR, and TCRdb holds only the in-frame ones, with some missing. The sample has tens of thousands of clones, around 87% seen once; the top ten hold 0.38%. The sequencing used CD4+ or CD8+ T cells sorted from blood, collected in a trial of the OX40 agonist ivuxolimab. The origin of the receptors is an adult with an advanced solid tumor such as melanoma, head and neck, liver or kidney cancer.

The chain links TRBV18 to TRBJ1-5; D is unresolved. Germline V lookup: CDR1 KGHSH, CDR2 LQKENI. The CDR3 is 17 amino acids. V lost 0 bases to trimming and J lost 9 bases, with 21 bases between them. CDR3 in DNA: TGTGCCAGCTCACCACCAGCGGTTTCGGGGTTACGGATGCCCCAGCATTTT. The encoded protein is CASSPPAVSGLRMPQHF.

This rearrangement joins TRBV5-1 to TRBJ2-7, with no clear D. This CDR3 has 15 residues. Per germline, CDR1 SGHRS and CDR2 YFSETQ. Trimming shortened V by 0 bases and J by 3 bases, and 13 bases separated the two germline ends. The CDR3 DNA reads TGCGCCAGCAGCTTGGGTTTCAAGTCGGACTACGAGCAGTACTTC. Amino acids: CASSLGFKSDYEQYF.

V and J are TRBV9 and TRBJ2-3; D remains unclear. Germline V gives CDR1 SGDLS, CDR2 YYNGEE. The CDR3 runs 14 residues. V was pared by 0 bases and J by 2 bases, with 7 bases between. CDR3 protein: CASSVGIITDTQYF. The CDR3, as DNA: TGTGCCAGCAGCGTAGGCATAATCACAGATACGCAGTATTTT. The variable domain in full, completed from reference TRBV9 and TRBJ2-3, reads DSGVTQTPKHLITATGQRVTLRCSPRSGDLSVYWYQQSLDQGLQFLIQYYNGEERAKGNILERFSAQQFPDLHSELNLSSLELGDSALYFCASSVGIITDTQYFGPGTRLTVL.

This chain connects TRBV5-8 to TRBJ1-3; 9 bases align to TRBD1. Trimming removed 1 base from V and 2 bases from J; junction bases left unmatched: 4. The CDR3 runs to 16 residues. Germline assignment: CDR1 SGHTS and CDR2 YDEGEE. The CDR3 protein is CASSLIGQGPGNTIYF. The CDR3 bases are TGTGCCAGCAGCTTGATCGGACAGGGGCCTGGAAACACCATATATTTT.

This chain uses TRBV9 with TRBJ2-3; no reliable D call. The CDR3 is made up of 15 amino acids. Per the germline V gene, CDR1 is SGDLS and CDR2 is YYNGEE. V shed 4 bases and J shed 3 bases, with 15 bases lying between them. CDR3 in DNA: TGTGCCAGCAGCATTTCAGTCCTAGGAACAGATACGCAGTATTTT. Amino acids: CASSISVLGTDTQYF.

By sample share, this clone is medium-sized. The V gene is TRBV7-9, the J gene TRBJ1-2; no clear D gene. Germline-derived CDR1 and CDR2 are SEHNR and FQNEAQ (reference sequence). The ends were cut back, 5 bases at V and 8 bases at J, with 12 bases in the middle. The CDR3 covers 12 residues. CDR3 sequence: CASSDASGGYTF. The CDR3 DNA reads TGTGCCAGCAGCGACGCATCGGGCGGCTACACCTTC.

This chain links TRBV5-6 with TRBJ1-2; TRBD1 is a possible D gene (5 bases). Germline V gene data show CDR1 as SGHDT and CDR2 as YYEEEE. V was trimmed by 9 bases and J by 9 bases, leaving 15 bases between them. The CDR3 sequence is 11 residues long. The CDR3 nucleotides are TGTGCCACCACGGGACGGACAAGCTACACCTTC. Amino acids: CATTGRTSYTF.

The chain joins TRBV6-5 to TRBJ1-2; TRBD1 matches 9 bases. The CDR3 length is 16 residues. The germline V gene encodes CDR1 MNHEY and CDR2 SVGAGI. V shed 2 bases and J 3 bases; nucleotides not matched to a gene: 7. CDR3 protein: CASSYVQGARDYGYTF. The CDR3 DNA reads as TGTGCCAGCAGTTACGTACAGGGGGCGCGTGACTATGGCTACACCTTC.

The chain couples TRBV6-5 to TRBJ1-6; 11 nucleotides agree with TRBD1. This CDR3 comprises 14 residues. Germline V gives CDR1 MNHEY, CDR2 SVGAGI. Trimming removed 6 bases from V and 13 bases from J; junction bases left unmatched: 8. CDR3: CASSRTGGPSPLHF. The CDR3, as DNA: TGTGCCAGCAGCAGGACAGGGGGCCCCTCTCCCCTCCACTTT.

The J gene is TRBJ2-1, the V gene TRBV5-6, with TRBD2 as a possible D gene (5 bases). Germline V lookup: CDR1 SGHDT, CDR2 YYEEEE. Trimming stripped 2 bases from V and 15 bases from J, with 18 bases between. The CDR3 runs to 13 residues. CDR3 amino acids: CASSFGNPTRVFF. The CDR3, as DNA: TGTGCCAGCAGCTTTGGTAACCCCACGAGGGTGTTCTTC.

The chain employs TRBV27 and TRBJ2-1, with TRBD2 matching over 8 bases. CDR3 size: 15 residues. V was clipped by 6 bases and J by 8 bases; unmatched bases: 12. CDR1 is MNHEY and CDR2 is SMNVEV in the germline V gene (reference sequence). The DNA of the CDR3 is TGTGCCAGCAGGCCCGGGACTAGGGGATTTCATGAGCAGTTCTTC. Its translation: CASRPGTRGFHEQFF.

The chain combines TRBV11-1 with TRBJ2-3; maybe TRBD1 (5 bases). Germline CDR1 and CDR2: SGHAT and FQDESV (reference sequence). The CDR3 has 15 amino acids. Trimming removed 4 bases from V and 0 bases from J, with 11 bases in between. CDR3 nucleotide sequence: TGTGCCAGCAGCTCCCGAGACAGTAGCACAGATACGCAGTATTTT. This gives the protein CASSSRDSSTDTQYF.

This rearrangement joins TRBV7-9 to TRBJ2-7, with 8 positions matching TRBD1. With 5 bases clipped from V and 2 bases from J, the junction kept 5 bases outside the gene matches. The CDR3 runs to 14 residues. Germline V gene lookup returns CDR1 SEHNR and CDR2 FQNEAQ (reference sequence). The DNA of the CDR3 is TGTGCCAGCAGCCCCGGACAGGGAACCTACGAGCAGTACTTC. It is translated as CASSPGQGTYEQYF.

The V call is TRBV6-6, the J call TRBJ2-3, with 7 bases lining up with TRBD1. CDR3 length: 16 amino acids. Trimming at V came to 6 bases and at J to 0 bases, leaving 9 bases not matched to a gene. Germline V lookup: CDR1 MNHNY, CDR2 SVGAGI (reference sequence). CDR3 residues: CASRPADRASTDTQYF. The CDR3 DNA follows: TGTGCCAGCAGGCCTGCTGACAGGGCTAGCACAGATACGCAGTATTTT.

V gene TRBV19 combines with J gene TRBJ2-3; 8 positions agree with TRBD2. Germline values: CDR1 LNHDA, CDR2 SQIVND (reference sequence). The CDR3 loop spans 13 amino acids. Trimming at V came to 10 bases and at J to 6 bases, leaving 9 bases not matched to a gene. The CDR3 nucleotides read TGTGCCACCAAGCGGGGGCCTGGGGATACGCAGTATTTT. Translated, it gives CATKRGPGDTQYF.

The gene calls are TRBV7-3 and TRBJ2-3; 10 bases line up with TRBD2. J lost 7 bases, V lost 5 bases, and 12 bases had no gene match. Germline V CDR1 and CDR2: SGHTA, FQGTGA. The CDR3 has 16 residues. CDR3 nucleotides: TGTGCCAGCAGCGCCTATAGCGGGGGGACAACAAATACGCAGTATTTT. The encoded protein is CASSAYSGGTTNTQYF.

The gene calls are TRBV5-1 and TRBJ2-7, with 10 nucleotides matching TRBD2. This CDR3 comprises 14 residues. The junction had 6 bases not matched to a gene; V was cut back by 5 bases and J by 4 bases. Germline CDR1 SGHRS, CDR2 YFSETQ. In nucleotides, the CDR3 is TGCGCCAGCAGAAAAGCGGGGGGGCGATACGAGCAGTACTTC. As protein: CASRKAGGRYEQYF.

The chain uses TRBV4-1 and TRBJ1-4; weak D call: TRBD1 (5 bases). Germline V gene lookup returns CDR1 MGHRA and CDR2 YSYEKL. CDR3 length: 13 residues. Trimming pared 5 bases from V and 8 bases from J, leaving 12 bases between. The CDR3 here is CASSKQRGEKLFF. The DNA of the CDR3 is TGCGCCAGCAGCAAACAACGGGGGGAAAAACTGTTTTTT.

The chain has TRBV13 and TRBJ1-1, with 7 positions matching TRBD1. Trimming at V came to 2 bases and at J to 2 bases, leaving 8 bases not matched to a gene. The CDR3 length is 16 residues. The germline V gene has CDR1 PRHDT and CDR2 FYEKMQ (reference sequence). This CDR3 reads CASSLTSGQRNTEAFF. The DNA of the CDR3 is TGTGCCAGCAGCTTAACCTCGGGACAGCGTAACACTGAAGCTTTCTTT.

The chain carries TRBV6-1 and TRBJ1-5; D remains ambiguous. This CDR3 is 16 amino acids long. Germline CDR1 and CDR2: MNHNS and SASEGT. Trimming removed 4 bases at V and 4 bases at J, with 17 bases between. The CDR3 is CASSAIPGVRNQPQHF. The CDR3 nucleotides are TGTGCCAGCAGTGCTATCCCGGGAGTCAGAAATCAGCCCCAGCATTTT.

V gene TRBV6-5 combines with J gene TRBJ2-2; D is unclear. The V gene's germline CDR1 is MNHEY and CDR2 SVGAGI. Trimming pared 10 bases from V and 1 base from J, leaving 4 bases between. This CDR3 contains 11 residues. The CDR3 bases are TGTGCCACCCGGAACACCGGGGAGCTGTTTTTT. Translating gives CATRNTGELFF.